This TCR beta chain was documented in a study of blood T cell repertoires in COVID-19. In the original analysis: Reference gene primer amplification gave nucleated cell count estimates. Some clones are missing from TCRdb's copy, which holds only in-frame ones; the method was immunoSEQ multiplex PCR. D and trimming were read from the DNA, whereas the V and J calls and clone size are those reported in that table. Found here are about 170,000 clones, about 88% of them singletons; the top ten hold around 2%. Sequencing was done on a sample of peripheral blood. The receptor was isolated from a man aged 50-60 years who had recovered from COVID-19.

The CDR3 region has the DNA TGTGCCAGCAGTTACGGCGGGGTTCAAGCGGAGACCCAGTACTTC. It specifies CASSYGGVQAETQYF. The chain is built from TRBV6-5 and TRBJ2-5, with D possibly TRBD2 on 6 matching bases. The CDR3 is 15 amino acids. V gave up 2 bases and J gave up 5 bases, with 15 bases separating them. Germline CDR1 reads MNHEY; CDR2 reads SVGAGI.